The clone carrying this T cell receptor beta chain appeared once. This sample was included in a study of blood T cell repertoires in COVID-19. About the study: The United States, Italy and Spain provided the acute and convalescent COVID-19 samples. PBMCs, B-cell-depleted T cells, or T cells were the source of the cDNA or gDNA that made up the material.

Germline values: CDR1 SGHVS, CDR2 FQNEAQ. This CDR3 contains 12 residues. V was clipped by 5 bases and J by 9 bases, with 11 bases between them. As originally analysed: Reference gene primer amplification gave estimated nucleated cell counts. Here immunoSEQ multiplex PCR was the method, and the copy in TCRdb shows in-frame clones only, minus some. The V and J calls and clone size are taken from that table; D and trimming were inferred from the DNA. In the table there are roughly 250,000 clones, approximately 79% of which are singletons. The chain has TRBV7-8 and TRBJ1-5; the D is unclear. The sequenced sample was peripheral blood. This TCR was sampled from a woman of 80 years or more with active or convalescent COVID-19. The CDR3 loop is CASSQPNWPQHF. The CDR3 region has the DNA TGTGCCAGCAGCCAGCCGAACTGGCCCCAGCATTTT.